Following are 24 T cell receptor beta chains from one sample sequenced in a study of T cell changes during pregnancy in multiple sclerosis. Generated by immunoSEQ multiplex PCR, the TCRdb table keeps only in-frame clones and is missing some. This sample has approximately 30,000 clones; approximately 86% occur once, and the top ten carry about a tenth. Material: CD8+ T cells from peripheral blood mononuclear cells, obtained in the first trimester of pregnancy. Receptors originate from a female donor with multiple sclerosis, enrolled in a pregnancy study.

This chain joins TRBV9 and TRBJ2-6; maybe TRBD1 (5 bases). The V end lost 3 bases, the J end lost 1 base, and 17 bases lay between the germline ends. The V gene's germline CDR1 is SGDLS and CDR2 YYNGEE. The CDR3 is 18 residues long. For the CDR3, the DNA is TGTGCCAGCAGCGCGCTCCCCGAGACAGAATCTGGGGCCAACGTCCTGACTTTC. Translation gives CASSALPETESGANVLTF.

V is TRBV10-3 and J is TRBJ2-3, with 14 bases fitting TRBD2. V was clipped by 6 bases and J by 1 base; unmatched bases: 0. This CDR3 contains 15 residues. Germline CDR1 is ENHRY and CDR2 is SYGVKD. The CDR3 protein is CAIRGLAGGTDTQYF. The CDR3 bases are TGTGCCATCAGGGGACTAGCGGGAGGCACAGATACGCAGTATTTT.

The rearrangement uses TRBV11-3 and TRBJ1-6, with unresolved D. The germline CDR1 and CDR2 sequences are SGHNT and YENEEA. Between the trimmed V and J ends, which lost 5 bases and 9 bases, there was a span of 20 bases. The CDR3 runs 16 residues. CDR3 region: CASSHAIGVLSSPLHF. CDR3 DNA sequence: TGTGCCAGCAGCCACGCTATCGGGGTTCTGAGTTCACCCCTCCACTTT. Using reference TRBV11-3 and TRBJ1-6 for the parts outside the CDR3, the full variable domain is EAGVVQSPRYKIIEKKQPVAFWCNPISGHNTLYWYLQNLGQGPELLIRYENEEAVDDSQLPKDRFSAERLKGVDSTLKIQPAELGDSAVYLCASSHAIGVLSSPLHFGNGTRLTVT.

The chain couples TRBV7-3 to TRBJ2-5; 8 bases align to TRBD2. Losses at the gene ends were 2 bases for V and 5 bases for J; bases not matched to a gene: 4. This CDR3 is built from 14 residues. The germline V gene encodes CDR1 SGHTA and CDR2 FQGTGA. The CDR3 here is CASSLAGGGETQYF. The DNA for the CDR3 is TGTGCCAGCAGCTTAGCGGGGGGCGGGGAGACCCAGTACTTC.

This rearrangement joins TRBV2 to TRBJ2-1, with 8 bases identical to TRBD2. Germline loops: CDR1 SNHLY, CDR2 FYNNEI. Trimming at V came to 7 bases and at J to 8 bases, leaving 13 bases not matched to a gene. The CDR3 has 15 amino acids. DNA for the CDR3: TGTGCCAGCATGCGGACTAGCCCTCTCTTGGATGAGCAGTTCTTC. This translates into CASMRTSPLLDEQFF.

This clone was seen a handful of times. The chain recombines TRBV30 with TRBJ1-3; no firm D call. Trimming removed 1 base at V and 1 base at J, with 5 bases between. Germline CDR1 and CDR2: GTSNPN and SVGIG (reference sequence). The CDR3 sequence is 13 residues long. In DNA form, the CDR3 reads TGTGCCTGGAGTGACAATTCTGGAAACACCATATATTTT. It is translated as CAWSDNSGNTIYF.

V gene TRBV25-1 combines with J gene TRBJ1-2, with D possibly TRBD1 on 5 matching bases. Between the trimmed V and J ends, which lost 2 bases and 8 bases, there was a span of 6 bases. The CDR3 runs to 11 residues. Germline-derived CDR1 and CDR2 are MGHDK and SYGVNS. CDR3: CASSEQGGYTF. CDR3 coding DNA: TGTGCCAGCAGTGAACAGGGAGGCTACACCTTC.

The chain combines TRBV7-9 with TRBJ2-2, with TRBD1 identical over 7 bases. CDR1 and CDR2 (germline): SEHNR, FQNEAQ (reference sequence). J gave up 0 bases and V 6 bases, and 4 bases lay outside the gene matches. The CDR3 runs to 15 residues. CDR3 residues: CASRGGTTNTGELFF. CDR3 sequence (DNA): TGTGCCAGCAGAGGGGGCACCACGAACACCGGGGAGCTGTTTTTT.

This sequence joins TRBV7-9 and TRBJ1-2; 7 bases match TRBD1. The V gene end was trimmed by 6 bases and the J gene end by 0 bases; junction bases not matched to a gene: 4. This CDR3 region has 14 residues. Germline-derived CDR1 and CDR2 are SEHNR and FQNEAQ (reference sequence). The CDR3 loop is CASRTQGANYGYTF. The CDR3 coding sequence is TGTGCCAGCAGAACTCAGGGGGCTAACTATGGCTACACCTTC. Full variable domain (rest looked up from reference TRBV7-9 and TRBJ1-2): DTGVSQNPRHKITKRGQNVTFRCDPISEHNRLYWYRQTLGQGPEFLTYFQNEAQLEKSRLLSDRFSAERPKGSFSTLEIQRTEQGDSAMYLCASRTQGANYGYTFGSGTRLTVV.

In its sample, this clone was seen once. The chain combines TRBV9 with TRBJ2-1; 8 bases are shared with TRBD2. This CDR3 comprises 16 residues. The ends lost 3 bases at V and 5 bases at J; junction bases unmatched: 10. CDR1 SGDLS and CDR2 YYNGEE come from the germline V gene. Written as DNA, the CDR3 is TGTGCCAGCAGCGACCCAGCGGGAGACCTAGACAATGAGCAGTTCTTC. This translates into CASSDPAGDLDNEQFF.

The V call is TRBV7-9, the J call TRBJ1-6; D unresolved. The CDR3 spans 16 residues. V was cut by 5 bases and J by 7 bases, with 18 bases left in between. Germline loops: CDR1 SEHNR, CDR2 FQNEAQ (reference sequence). DNA for the CDR3: TGTGCCAGCAGCCCGCTCTATTGGGGAGTGAATTCACCCCTCCACTTT. It codes for CASSPLYWGVNSPLHF.

This clone was counted once. The genes are TRBV2 and TRBJ1-5; no clear D gene. Germline CDR1 and CDR2: SNHLY and FYNNEI. Trimming stripped 0 bases from V and 0 bases from J, with 6 bases between. The CDR3 covers 15 residues. CDR3: CASSEAHNSNQPQHF. The CDR3 DNA reads as TGTGCCAGCAGTGAAGCACATAATAGCAATCAGCCCCAGCATTTT.

V usage is TRBV30 and J usage is TRBJ2-7, with TRBD1 as a possible D gene (6 bases). CDR1 GTSNPN and CDR2 SVGIG come from the germline V gene (reference sequence). The CDR3 is made up of 15 amino acids. V was shortened by 3 bases and J by 3 bases, with 18 bases between the two germline ends. The CDR3 here is CAWRPQGSQYYEQYF. In nucleotides, the CDR3 is TGTGCCTGGAGACCTCAGGGGAGCCAGTACTACGAGCAGTACTTC.

The rearrangement joins TRBV28 to TRBJ2-1; TRBD2 agrees at 11 bases. J was trimmed by 6 bases and V by 8 bases; bases with no gene match: 9. Per the germline V gene, CDR1 is MDHEN and CDR2 is SYDVKM. The CDR3 is 15 amino acids. CDR3 nucleotides: TGTGCCAGCGGCACGACTAGCGGGAAACCCAATGAGCAGTTCTTC. Residues: CASGTTSGKPNEQFF.

The rearrangement links TRBV6-4 to TRBJ2-3; TRBD2 is a possible D gene (6 bases). CDR3 length: 16 residues. CDR1 is MRHNA, CDR2 SNTAGT, per germline. V was trimmed by 0 bases and J by 2 bases, leaving 12 bases between them. Written as DNA, the CDR3 is TGTGCCAGCAGTGACTCGGGGGGTGGCCCCACAGATACGCAGTATTTT. Translation gives CASSDSGGGPTDTQYF.

The chain uses TRBV5-1 and TRBJ2-2; tentative D call: TRBD2 (6 bases). V shed 3 bases and J shed 1 base, with 10 bases lying between them. Germline lookup yields CDR1 SGHRS and CDR2 YFSETQ. The CDR3 length is 15 residues. DNA for the CDR3: TGCGCCAGCAGCTCCCGGGACTTGAACACCGGGGAGCTGTTTTTT. It translates to CASSSRDLNTGELFF.

The V call is TRBV15, the J call TRBJ2-1; D not certain. CDR1 is LNHNV, CDR2 YYDKDF, per germline (reference sequence). The CDR3 sequence is 13 residues long. The germline V and J ends were trimmed by 0 bases and 8 bases, with 8 bases remaining between them. The CDR3, as DNA: TGTGCCACCAGCAGAGATGCGAGAGATGAGCAGTTCTTC. It yields the protein CATSRDARDEQFF.

This clone showed up just once. The chain recombines TRBV2 with TRBJ2-6, with D possibly being TRBD1 (6 bases). V was cut by 0 bases and J by 0 bases, with 15 bases left in between. Germline CDR1 SNHLY, CDR2 FYNNEI. The CDR3 totals 19 residues. The chain's CDR3 is CASSEANTGNPSGANVLTF. The DNA of the CDR3 is TGTGCCAGCAGTGAAGCAAACACAGGGAATCCCTCTGGGGCCAACGTCCTGACTTTC.

V usage is TRBV7-8 and J usage is TRBJ2-5, with a tentative D call TRBD1 (5 bases). The germline V and J ends were trimmed by 5 bases and 1 base, with 11 bases remaining between them. CDR1 and CDR2 from the germline V gene are SGHVS and FQNEAQ. CDR3 length: 14 amino acids. The DNA for the CDR3 is TGTGCCAGCAGCGCTGACAGCTTCCAAGAGACCCAGTACTTC. Protein product: CASSADSFQETQYF.

The chain carries TRBV30 and TRBJ1-2, with 7 nucleotides matching TRBD1. Germline V lookup: CDR1 GTSNPN, CDR2 SVGIG (reference sequence). The CDR3 runs 14 residues. V gave up 3 bases and J gave up 6 bases; unmatched junction bases: 10. Here the CDR3 DNA reads TGTGCCTGGAGGATAGACGACAGGGTGGATGGCTACACCTTC. The encoded protein is CAWRIDDRVDGYTF.

The chain has TRBV6-5 and TRBJ2-1; 9 nucleotides match TRBD2. Germline assignment: CDR1 MNHEY and CDR2 SVGAGI. V shed 6 bases and J 4 bases; nucleotides not matched to a gene: 7. The CDR3 length is 15 residues. The CDR3 region is CASSSGLASYNEQFF. The CDR3 nucleotides read TGTGCCAGCAGCTCGGGACTAGCTTCGTACAATGAGCAGTTCTTC.

V gene TRBV27 combines with J gene TRBJ2-5; 10 bases fit TRBD2. J was trimmed by 2 bases and V by 4 bases; bases with no gene match: 7. Germline V gene sequence: CDR1 MNHEY, CDR2 SMNVEV (reference sequence). This CDR3 has 16 residues. The CDR3 reads CASSSRLAGYQETQYF. CDR3 in DNA: TGTGCCAGCAGTTCAAGACTAGCGGGTTATCAAGAGACCCAGTACTTC.

In DNA form, the CDR3 reads TGTGCCAGTCGTCAGGGTTGGACTGAAGCTTTCTTT. Amino acid sequence: CASRQGWTEAFF. This chain links TRBV19 with TRBJ1-1; possibly TRBD1 for D (5 bases). Per germline, CDR1 LNHDA and CDR2 SQIVND (reference sequence). The CDR3 consists of 12 residues. Trimming cost V 8 bases and J 5 bases, with 12 bases left between them.

The rearrangement joins TRBV15 to TRBJ2-2, with 9 bases lining up with TRBD1. V trimming: 1 base; J trimming: 5 bases; junction bases outside the gene matches: 5. The length of the CDR3 is 16 residues. Germline V gene data show CDR1 as LNHNV and CDR2 as YYDKDF (reference sequence). CDR3 nucleotide sequence: TGTGCCACCAGCAGAGTTTTAGGACAGGGGACCGGGGAGCTGTTTTTT. It specifies CATSRVLGQGTGELFF.